The 18 T cell receptor beta chains listed next were all sequenced from one sample in a study of blood T cell repertoires in COVID-19. The repertoire was sequenced with immunoSEQ multiplex PCR; TCRdb's copy has only in-frame clones and lacks some. The data hold 310,000 or so clones, with around 87% observed a single time. Input material: peripheral blood. Source of these receptors: a woman in her fifties or sixties who had recovered from COVID-19.

The gene calls are TRBV5-5 and TRBJ2-1; TRBD2 might be the D (6 bases). The CDR3 runs 16 residues. Looked up from germline, CDR1 is SGHKS and CDR2 is YYEKEE (reference sequence). Trimming removed 4 bases from V and 0 bases from J, with 14 bases in between. The CDR3 loop reads CASSLAAGSSYNEQFF. DNA for the CDR3: TGTGCCAGCAGCCTAGCTGCGGGGAGCTCCTACAATGAGCAGTTCTTC.

The table lists this clone with a count of one. This sequence joins TRBV28 and TRBJ1-1; 7 positions match TRBD1. CDR1 MDHEN and CDR2 SYDVKM come from the germline V gene. With 4 bases clipped from V and 4 bases from J, the junction kept 15 bases outside the gene matches. This CDR3 is built from 17 residues. The CDR3 spells CASSSLVGGAGGTEAFF. The CDR3 DNA follows: TGTGCCAGCAGTTCTTTGGTAGGGGGCGCAGGTGGCACTGAAGCTTTCTTT.

The rearrangement links TRBV7-2 to TRBJ1-4; D not resolved. The V end was cut by 2 bases, the J end by 7 bases, with 11 bases between. This CDR3 is 14 amino acids long. Germline CDR1 and CDR2: SGHTA and FQGNSA. CDR3 protein: CASSLTPDPEKLFF. The CDR3, as DNA: TGTGCCAGCAGCTTAACGCCAGATCCTGAAAAACTGTTTTTT.

The genes are TRBV6-5 and TRBJ1-5; 8 nucleotides line up with TRBD1. Trimming cost V 11 bases and J 7 bases; bases outside gene matches: 7. The CDR3 consists of 12 residues. The germline V gene encodes CDR1 MNHEY and CDR2 SVGAGI. CDR3 region: CAGGQGGQPQHF. For the CDR3, the DNA is TGTGCCGGAGGACAGGGCGGACAGCCCCAGCATTTT.

This clone came up a few times. The chain joins TRBV19 to TRBJ2-1; 9 bases map to TRBD2. The length of the CDR3 is 16 residues. J lost 9 bases, V lost 4 bases, and 13 bases had no gene match. The germline V gene has CDR1 LNHDA and CDR2 SQIVND (reference sequence). The CDR3 nucleotides are TGTGCCAGTAGTACCCGTGGAGCGGGGGGACGTACTGAGCAGTTCTTC. Protein sequence: CASSTRGAGGRTEQFF.

In this sample, this clone turned up a few times. This chain connects TRBV4-1 to TRBJ2-1; TRBD1 aligns across 10 bases. There are 15 residues in the CDR3. Germline V gene data show CDR1 as MGHRA and CDR2 as YSYEKL. V lost 7 bases to trimming and J lost 1 base; unmatched junction nucleotides: 4. The CDR3 loop is CASTGTGESYNEQFF. Here the CDR3 DNA reads TGCGCCAGCACCGGGACAGGGGAATCCTACAATGAGCAGTTCTTC.

This clone was seen a single time. The rearrangement joins TRBV10-3 to TRBJ2-1, with 11 bases that match TRBD2. Trimming cost V 5 bases and J 1 base; bases outside gene matches: 4. Per germline, CDR1 ENHRY and CDR2 SYGVKD. The CDR3 spans 16 residues. CDR3 in DNA: TGTGCCATCAGTAAGGGACTAGCGGAGTCCTACAATGAGCAGTTCTTC. It encodes CAISKGLAESYNEQFF.

This chain uses TRBV7-2 with TRBJ2-7, with D possibly TRBD1 on 5 matching bases. Between the trimmed V and J ends, which lost 3 bases and 10 bases, there was a span of 16 bases. The CDR3 length is 13 residues. CDR1 SGHTA and CDR2 FQGNSA come from the germline V gene. The DNA of the CDR3 is TGTGCCAGCAGCTTCGAGACAGTCACCACTCAGTACTTC. It encodes CASSFETVTTQYF.

CDR3 residues: CASSSRGGFERDNEQFF. For the CDR3, the DNA is TGTGCCAGCAGCTCCCGGGGGGGGTTTGAAAGGGACAATGAGCAGTTCTTC. The chain is built from TRBV7-8 and TRBJ2-1, with TRBD2 identical over 8 bases. This CDR3 spans 17 amino acids. Germline V CDR1 and CDR2: SGHVS, FQNEAQ. Unmatched junction bases numbered 13, after V lost 4 bases and J lost 5 bases.

The chain joins TRBV5-1 to TRBJ1-1; no firm D call. V lost 7 bases to trimming and J lost 5 bases, with 18 bases between them. Germline CDR1 is SGHRS and CDR2 is YFSETQ. This CDR3 comprises 14 residues. The CDR3 sequence: CASGNPLIETEAFF. CDR3 nucleotide sequence: TGCGCCAGCGGTAATCCGTTAATAGAAACTGAAGCTTTCTTT.

The V call is TRBV7-2, the J call TRBJ2-7; 9 positions agree with TRBD2. The V segment lost 0 bases and the J segment 4 bases; nucleotides outside the gene matches: 10. Germline loops: CDR1 SGHTA, CDR2 FQGNSA. The CDR3 has 17 residues. Written as DNA, the CDR3 is TGTGCCAGCAGCTTAGCGCGGGGGGGGCGCACTGGATACGAGCAGTACTTC. Protein: CASSLARGGRTGYEQYF.

The J gene is TRBJ1-4, the V gene TRBV7-2, with D hard to call. CDR1 and CDR2 (germline): SGHTA, FQGNSA. CDR3 length: 15 amino acids. V gave up 5 bases and J gave up 8 bases, with 18 bases separating them. The chain's CDR3 is CASSPVWAVREKLFF. The CDR3 region has the DNA TGTGCCAGCAGCCCCGTTTGGGCTGTAAGAGAAAAACTGTTTTTT.

This clone was observed a few times. The chain combines TRBV30 with TRBJ1-1; a weak D match, TRBD1 (6 bases). Germline lookup yields CDR1 GTSNPN and CDR2 SVGIG (reference sequence). V lost 8 bases to trimming and J lost 0 bases, with 19 bases between them. This CDR3 has 15 residues. This CDR3 reads CAHGVGGFMNTEAFF. The DNA of the CDR3 is TGTGCCCACGGAGTAGGGGGATTTATGAACACTGAAGCTTTCTTT.

This clone came up once. V and J are TRBV6-5 and TRBJ1-4, with TRBD1 identical over 11 bases. The CDR3 has 14 residues. Trimming took 6 bases from V and 6 from J; bases not matched to a gene: 3. CDR1 is MNHEY and CDR2 is SVGAGI in the germline V gene. CDR3 DNA sequence: TGTGCCAGCAGGGGACAGGGGGAGTATGAAAAACTGTTTTTT. This encodes CASRGQGEYEKLFF.

The chain couples TRBV29-1 to TRBJ2-1; 9 bases map to TRBD1. CDR3 length: 15 amino acids. V shed 5 bases and J 5 bases; nucleotides not matched to a gene: 10. Germline CDR1 and CDR2: SQVTM and ANQGSEA. The CDR3 coding sequence is TGCAGCGTTAATTTTAGGGACAGGGTCCACAATGAGCAGTTCTTC. This gives the protein CSVNFRDRVHNEQFF.

The CDR3 is CASSLATGYTEAFF. The DNA for the CDR3 is TGTGCCAGCAGCTTAGCGACAGGGTACACTGAAGCTTTCTTT. The chain is built from TRBV7-2 and TRBJ1-1; 7 nucleotides line up with TRBD1. The CDR3 runs to 14 residues. The germline gives CDR1 SGHTA, CDR2 FQGNSA. J gave up 3 bases and V 0 bases, and 1 base lay outside the gene matches. Based on the CDR3 plus reference TRBV7-2 and TRBJ1-1, the full variable domain is GAGVSQSPSNKVTEKGKDVELRCDPISGHTALYWYRQSLGQGLEFLIYFQGNSAPDKSGLPSDRFSAERTGGSVSTLTIQRTQQEDSAVYLCASSLATGYTEAFFGQGTRLTVV.

The chain recombines TRBV9 with TRBJ2-7, with D possibly matching TRBD2 (6 bases). The CDR3 has 14 amino acids. Germline CDR1 reads SGDLS; CDR2 reads YYNGEE. V was trimmed by 4 bases and J by 2 bases, leaving 13 bases between them. The CDR3 bases are TGTGCCAGCAGCCCTGGGACTCATGCCTACGAGCAGTACTTC. It translates to CASSPGTHAYEQYF.

The chain is built from TRBV6-2 or TRBV6-3 and TRBJ2-7; 7 nucleotides align to TRBD1. Per the germline V gene, CDR1 is MNHEY and CDR2 is SVGEGT. Losses at the gene ends were 0 bases for V and 3 bases for J; bases not matched to a gene: 2. The CDR3 spans 14 residues. CDR3 region: CASSYSGQVYEQYF. The DNA for the CDR3 is TGTGCCAGCAGTTACTCAGGACAGGTCTACGAGCAGTACTTC.